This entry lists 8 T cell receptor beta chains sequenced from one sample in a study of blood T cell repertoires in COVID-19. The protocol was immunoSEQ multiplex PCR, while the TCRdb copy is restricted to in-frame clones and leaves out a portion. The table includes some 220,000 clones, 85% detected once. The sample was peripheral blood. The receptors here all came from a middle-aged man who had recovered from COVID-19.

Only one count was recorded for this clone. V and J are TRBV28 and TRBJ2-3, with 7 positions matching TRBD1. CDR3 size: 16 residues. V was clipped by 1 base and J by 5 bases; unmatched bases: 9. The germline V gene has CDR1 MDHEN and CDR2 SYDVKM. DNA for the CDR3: TGTGCCAGCAGTTTATCAGGGGGTGTTACCGAAGATACGCAGTATTTT. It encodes CASSLSGGVTEDTQYF.

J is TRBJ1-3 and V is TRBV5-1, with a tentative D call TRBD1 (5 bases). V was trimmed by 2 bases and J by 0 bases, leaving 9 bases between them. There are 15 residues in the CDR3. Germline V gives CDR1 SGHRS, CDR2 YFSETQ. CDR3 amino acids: CASSLSRGSGNTIYF. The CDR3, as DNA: TGCGCCAGCAGCTTATCTAGGGGCTCTGGAAACACCATATATTTT. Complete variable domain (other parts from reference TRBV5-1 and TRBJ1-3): KAGVTQTPRYLIKTRGQQVTLSCSPISGHRSVSWYQQTPGQGLQFLFEYFSETQRNKGNFPGRFSGRQFSNSRSEMNVSTLELGDSALYLCASSLSRGSGNTIYFGEGSWLTVV.

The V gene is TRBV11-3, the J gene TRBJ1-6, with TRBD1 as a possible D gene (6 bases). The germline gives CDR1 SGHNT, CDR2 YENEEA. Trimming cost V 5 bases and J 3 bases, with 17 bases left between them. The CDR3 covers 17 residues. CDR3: CASSALPQDSYNSPLHF. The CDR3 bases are TGTGCCAGCAGCGCCCTCCCCCAGGACAGCTATAATTCACCCCTCCACTTT. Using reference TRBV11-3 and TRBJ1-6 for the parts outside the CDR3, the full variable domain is EAGVVQSPRYKIIEKKQPVAFWCNPISGHNTLYWYLQNLGQGPELLIRYENEEAVDDSQLPKDRFSAERLKGVDSTLKIQPAELGDSAVYLCASSALPQDSYNSPLHFGNGTRLTVT.

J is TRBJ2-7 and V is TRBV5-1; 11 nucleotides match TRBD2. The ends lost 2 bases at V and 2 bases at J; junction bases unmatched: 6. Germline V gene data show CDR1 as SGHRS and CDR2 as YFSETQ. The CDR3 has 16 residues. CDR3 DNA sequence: TGCGCCAGCAGCTTCACTAGCGGGAGAGCGACCTACGAGCAGTACTTC. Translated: CASSFTSGRATYEQYF.

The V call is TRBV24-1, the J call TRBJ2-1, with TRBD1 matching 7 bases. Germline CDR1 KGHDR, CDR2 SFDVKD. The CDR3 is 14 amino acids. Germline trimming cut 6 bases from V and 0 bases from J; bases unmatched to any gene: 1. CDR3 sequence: CATSPGGSYNEQFF. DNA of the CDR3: TGTGCCACCAGTCCAGGGGGCTCCTACAATGAGCAGTTCTTC.

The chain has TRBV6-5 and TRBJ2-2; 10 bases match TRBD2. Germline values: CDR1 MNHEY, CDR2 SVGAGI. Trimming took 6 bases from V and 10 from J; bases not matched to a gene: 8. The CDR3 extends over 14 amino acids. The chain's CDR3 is CASSPGLAAKELFF. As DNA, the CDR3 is TGTGCCAGCAGCCCCGGACTAGCGGCAAAGGAGCTGTTTTTT.

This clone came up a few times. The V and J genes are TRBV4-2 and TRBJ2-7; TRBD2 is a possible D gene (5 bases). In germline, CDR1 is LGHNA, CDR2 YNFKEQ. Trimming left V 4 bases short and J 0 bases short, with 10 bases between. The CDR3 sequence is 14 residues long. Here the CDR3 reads CASSPGTSSYEQYF. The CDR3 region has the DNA TGTGCCAGCAGCCCCGGAACTAGCTCCTACGAGCAGTACTTC.

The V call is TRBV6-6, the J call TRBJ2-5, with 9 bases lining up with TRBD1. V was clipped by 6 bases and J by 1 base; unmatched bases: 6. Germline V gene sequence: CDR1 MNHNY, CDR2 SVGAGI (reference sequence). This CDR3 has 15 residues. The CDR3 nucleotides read TGTGCCAGCAGCACTGGACAGGGGACCCAAGAGACCCAGTACTTC. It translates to CASSTGQGTQETQYF.